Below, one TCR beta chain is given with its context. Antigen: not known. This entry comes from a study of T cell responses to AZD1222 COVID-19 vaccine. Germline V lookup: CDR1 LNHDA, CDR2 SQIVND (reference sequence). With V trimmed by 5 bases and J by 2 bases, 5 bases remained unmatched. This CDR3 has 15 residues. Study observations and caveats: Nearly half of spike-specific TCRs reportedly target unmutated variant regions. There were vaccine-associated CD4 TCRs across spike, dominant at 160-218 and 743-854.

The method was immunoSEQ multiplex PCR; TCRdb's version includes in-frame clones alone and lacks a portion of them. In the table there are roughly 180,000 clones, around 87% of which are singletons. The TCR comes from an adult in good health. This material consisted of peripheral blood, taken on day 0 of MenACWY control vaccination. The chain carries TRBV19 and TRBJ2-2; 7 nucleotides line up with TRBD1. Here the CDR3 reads CASSLGQVNTGELFF. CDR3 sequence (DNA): TGTGCCAGTAGTCTTGGACAGGTTAACACCGGGGAGCTGTTTTTT.